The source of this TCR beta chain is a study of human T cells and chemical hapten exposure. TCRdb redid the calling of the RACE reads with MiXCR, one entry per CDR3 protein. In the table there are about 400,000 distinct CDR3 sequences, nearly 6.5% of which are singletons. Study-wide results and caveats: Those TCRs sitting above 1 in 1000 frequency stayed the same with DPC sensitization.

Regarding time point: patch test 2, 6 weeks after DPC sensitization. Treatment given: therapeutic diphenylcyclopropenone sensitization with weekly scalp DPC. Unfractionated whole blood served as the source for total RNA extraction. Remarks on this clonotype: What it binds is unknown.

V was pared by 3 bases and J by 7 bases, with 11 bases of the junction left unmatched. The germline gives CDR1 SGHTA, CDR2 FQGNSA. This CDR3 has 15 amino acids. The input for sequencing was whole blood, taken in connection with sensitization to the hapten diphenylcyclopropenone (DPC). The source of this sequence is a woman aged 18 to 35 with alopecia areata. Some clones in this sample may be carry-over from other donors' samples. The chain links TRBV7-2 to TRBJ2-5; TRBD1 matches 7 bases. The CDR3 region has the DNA TGTGCCAGCAGCTTTGTAGGGGGCCCTGGGGGGACCCAGTACTTC. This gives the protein CASSFVGGPGGTQYF.